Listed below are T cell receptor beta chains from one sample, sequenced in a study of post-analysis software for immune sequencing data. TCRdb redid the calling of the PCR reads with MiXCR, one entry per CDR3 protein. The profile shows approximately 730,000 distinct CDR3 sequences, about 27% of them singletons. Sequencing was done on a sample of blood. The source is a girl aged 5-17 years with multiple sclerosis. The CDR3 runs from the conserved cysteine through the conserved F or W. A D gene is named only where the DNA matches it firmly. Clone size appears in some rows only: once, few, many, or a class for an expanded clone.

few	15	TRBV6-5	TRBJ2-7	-	CVSSPTILSSYEQYF	TGTGTCAGCAGTCCAACAATTTTAAGCTCCTACGAGCAGTACTTC
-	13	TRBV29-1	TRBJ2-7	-	CSARQDGNYEQYF	TGCAGCGCAAGACAGGACGGGAACTACGAGCAGTACTTC
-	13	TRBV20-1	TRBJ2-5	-	CSARDRVRKRQYF	TGCAGTGCTAGAGATCGCGTCCGAAAGCGGCAGTACTTC
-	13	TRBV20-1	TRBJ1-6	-	CSAGTQVNSPLHF	TGCAGTGCTGGGACGCAAGTGAATTCACCCCTCCACTTT
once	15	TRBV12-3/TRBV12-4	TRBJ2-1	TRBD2	CASSLGGGRWDEQFF	TGTGCCAGCAGTTTAGGCGGGGGGCGATGGGATGAGCAGTTCTTC
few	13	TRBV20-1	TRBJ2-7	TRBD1	CSAARDSSYEQYF	TGCAGTGCTGCCCGGGACAGCTCCTACGAGCAGTACTTC
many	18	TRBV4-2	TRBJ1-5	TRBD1	CASSQSNRDSSHKQPQHF	TGTGCCAGCAGCCAATCCAATAGGGACAGCTCACATAAGCAGCCCCAGCATTTT
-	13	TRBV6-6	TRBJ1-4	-	CASSYHRDGKLFF	TGTGCCAGCAGTTACCACAGGGACGGAAAACTGTTTTTT
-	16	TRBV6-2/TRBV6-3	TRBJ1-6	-	CASSPDSQGAGSPLHF	TGTGCCAGCAGTCCAGACTCACAGGGAGCGGGCTCACCCCTCCACTTT
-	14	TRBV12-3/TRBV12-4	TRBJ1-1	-	CASSQTVVITEAFF	TGTGCCAGCAGCCAGACAGTAGTGATCACTGAAGCTTTCTTT
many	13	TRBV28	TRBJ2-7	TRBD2	CASRTSGSYEQYF	TGTGCCAGCAGGACTAGCGGATCCTACGAGCAGTACTTC
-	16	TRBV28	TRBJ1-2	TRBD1	CASSLRPGQENYGYTF	TGTGCCAGCAGTTTGCGACCGGGACAGGAGAACTATGGCTACACCTTC
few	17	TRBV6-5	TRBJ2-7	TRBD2	CASSYSGVAGTSYEQYF	TGTGCCAGCAGTTACTCGGGCGTAGCGGGGACCTCCTACGAGCAGTACTTC
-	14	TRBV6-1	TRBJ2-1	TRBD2	CASSTSGSSGRQFF	TGTGCCAGCAGTACGAGCGGGAGCTCGGGCAGGCAGTTCTTC
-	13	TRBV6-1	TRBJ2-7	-	CASIPAGSHEQYF	TGTGCCAGCATCCCCGCGGGTAGCCACGAGCAGTACTTC
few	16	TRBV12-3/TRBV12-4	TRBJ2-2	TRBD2	CASSLGTSGGTGELFF	TGTGCCAGCAGTTTAGGGACTAGCGGGGGGACCGGGGAGCTGTTTTTT
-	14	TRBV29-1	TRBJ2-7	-	CSARNGGAQVEQYF	TGCAGCGCCCGGAACGGTGGCGCTCAGGTTGAGCAGTACTTC
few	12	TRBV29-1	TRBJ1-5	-	CSVEDPNQPQHF	TGCAGCGTTGAAGACCCCAATCAGCCCCAGCATTTT
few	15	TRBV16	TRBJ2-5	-	CASSQFTSSGETQYF	TGTGCCAGCAGCCAATTCACATCCTCAGGGGAGACCCAGTACTTC
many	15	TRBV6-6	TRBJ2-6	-	CASSTVSSGANVLTF	TGTGCCAGCAGTACCGTTAGCTCTGGGGCCAACGTCCTGACTTTC
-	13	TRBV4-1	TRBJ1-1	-	CASAGVVDTEAFF	TGCGCCAGCGCGGGGGTTGTTGACACTGAAGCTTTCTTT
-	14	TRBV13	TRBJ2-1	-	CASSDTGRYNEQFF	TGCGCCAGCAGCGACACAGGGCGCTACAATGAGCAGTTCTTC
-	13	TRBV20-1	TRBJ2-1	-	CSASLQIDNEQFF	TGCAGTGCTAGCCTACAGATAGACAATGAGCAGTTCTTC
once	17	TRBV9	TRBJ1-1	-	CASSPRDRGRPNTEAFF	TGTGCCAGCAGCCCCCGCGATCGAGGACGGCCGAACACTGAAGCTTTCTTT
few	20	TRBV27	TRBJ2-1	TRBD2	CASSALGLAGGISSYNEQFF	TGTGCCAGCAGCGCCTTAGGTCTAGCGGGGGGAATTAGCTCCTACAATGAGCAGTTCTTC
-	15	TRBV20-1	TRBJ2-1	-	CSARGDLRPYNEQFF	TGTAGTGCTAGAGGGGACTTGAGGCCCTACAATGAGCAGTTCTTC
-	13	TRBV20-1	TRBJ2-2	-	CSAHAMGWGERFF	TGCAGTGCCCACGCCATGGGGTGGGGGGAGCGGTTTTTT
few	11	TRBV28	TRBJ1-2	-	CASSLPGGYTF	TGTGCCAGCAGTTTACCTGGCGGCTACACCTTC
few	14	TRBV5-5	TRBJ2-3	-	CASSFEVSTDTQYF	TGTGCCAGCAGCTTTGAAGTAAGCACAGATACGCAGTATTTT
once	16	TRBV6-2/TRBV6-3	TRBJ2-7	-	CASSYPKGRNSYEQYF	TGTGCCAGCAGTTACCCCAAGGGACGGAACTCCTACGAGCAGTACTTC
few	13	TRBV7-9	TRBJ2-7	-	CASSQNRIYEQYF	TGTGCCAGCAGCCAAAACCGGATCTACGAGCAGTACTTC
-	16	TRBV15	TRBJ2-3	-	CTTSRDRPRPTDTQYF	TGTACCACCAGCAGAGATCGGCCTAGGCCCACAGATACGCAGTATTTT
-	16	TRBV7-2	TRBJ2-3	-	CASSLVLASYADTQYF	TGTGCCAGCAGCTTAGTGCTAGCTAGTTACGCAGATACGCAGTATTTT